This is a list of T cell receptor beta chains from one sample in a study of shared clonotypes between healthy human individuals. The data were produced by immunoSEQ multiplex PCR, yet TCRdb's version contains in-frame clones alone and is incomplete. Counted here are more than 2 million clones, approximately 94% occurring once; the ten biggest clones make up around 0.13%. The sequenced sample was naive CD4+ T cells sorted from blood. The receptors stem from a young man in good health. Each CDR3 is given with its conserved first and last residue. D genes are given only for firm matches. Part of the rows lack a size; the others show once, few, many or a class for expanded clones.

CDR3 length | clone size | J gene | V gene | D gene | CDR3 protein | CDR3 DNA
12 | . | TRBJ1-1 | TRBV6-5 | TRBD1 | CASSPSTGWAFF | TGTGCCAGCAGTCCATCGACAGGGTGGGCTTTCTTT
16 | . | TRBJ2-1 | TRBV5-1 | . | CASSLGQLTFWGEQFF | TGCGCCAGCAGCTTGGGCCAGCTAACCTTTTGGGGAGAGCAGTTCTTC
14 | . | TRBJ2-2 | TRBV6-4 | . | CASSFQENTGELFF | TGTGCCAGCAGTTTCCAGGAAAACACCGGGGAGCTGTTTTTT
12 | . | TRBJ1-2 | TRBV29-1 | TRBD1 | CSVVGQGSGYTF | TGCAGCGTTGTGGGACAGGGTAGTGGCTACACCTTC
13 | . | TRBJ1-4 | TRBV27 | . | CASGRGFGEKLFF | TGTGCCAGCGGAAGGGGGTTTGGTGAAAAACTGTTTTTT
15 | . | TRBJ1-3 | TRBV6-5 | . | CASSPDIPSGNTIYF | TGTGCCAGCAGTCCGGACATTCCCTCTGGAAACACCATATATTTT
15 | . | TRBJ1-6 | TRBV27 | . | CASSLGGSDNSPLHF | TGTGCCAGCAGTTTGGGGGGATCGGATAATTCACCCCTCCACTTT
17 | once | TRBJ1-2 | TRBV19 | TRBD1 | CASSITPGQVGSYGYTF | TGTGCCAGTAGTATAACCCCGGGACAGGTGGGGAGCTATGGCTACACCTTC
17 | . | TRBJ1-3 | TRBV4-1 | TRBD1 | CASSQDLAGGSGNTIYF | TGCGCCAGCAGCCAAGATTTGGCAGGGGGCTCTGGAAACACCATATATTTT
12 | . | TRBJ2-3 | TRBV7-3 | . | CASSPGIDTQYF | TGTGCCAGCAGTCCGGGGATCGATACGCAGTATTTT
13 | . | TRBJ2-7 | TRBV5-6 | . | CASSSYSSYEQYF | TGTGCCAGCAGCTCCTACAGCTCCTACGAGCAGTACTTC
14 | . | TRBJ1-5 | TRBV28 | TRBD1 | CASSQGASNQPQHF | TGTGCCAGCAGCCAGGGGGCTAGCAATCAGCCCCAGCATTTT
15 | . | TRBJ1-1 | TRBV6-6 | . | CASSLGSGALTEAFF | TGTGCCAGCAGCCTTGGATCAGGGGCATTGACTGAAGCTTTCTTT
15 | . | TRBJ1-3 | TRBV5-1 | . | CASSVDSLSGNTIYF | TGCGCCAGCAGTGTGGACAGTCTCTCTGGAAACACCATATATTTT